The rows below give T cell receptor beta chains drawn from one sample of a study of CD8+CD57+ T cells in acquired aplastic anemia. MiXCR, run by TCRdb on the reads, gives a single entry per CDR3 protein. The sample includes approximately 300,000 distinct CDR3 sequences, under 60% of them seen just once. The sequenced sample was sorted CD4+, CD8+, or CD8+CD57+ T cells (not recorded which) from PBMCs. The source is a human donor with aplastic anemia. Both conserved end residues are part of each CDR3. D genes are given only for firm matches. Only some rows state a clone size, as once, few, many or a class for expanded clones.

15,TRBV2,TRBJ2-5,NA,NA,TGTGCCAGCAGTGCGGGGGCAGCGAGGGTAGAGACCCAGTACTTC,CASSAGAARVETQYF
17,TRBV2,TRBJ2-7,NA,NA,TGTGCCAGCGGGGGACTTATCGCCCGATTCGTCTCCTACGAGCAGTACTTC,CASGGLIARFVSYEQYF
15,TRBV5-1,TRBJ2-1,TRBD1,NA,TGCGCCAGCAGCTTGGTACAGGGACAGAACAATGAGCAGTTCTTC,CASSLVQGQNNEQFF
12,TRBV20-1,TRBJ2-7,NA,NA,TGCAGTGCCCCAGACAAAACCTACGAGCAGTACTTC,CSAPDKTYEQYF
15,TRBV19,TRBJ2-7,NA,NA,TGTTCCAGTAGTATGGATCGGGACACCTCCTACGAGCAGTACTTC,CSSSMDRDTSYEQYF
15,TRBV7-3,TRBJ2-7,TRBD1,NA,TGTGCCAGCAGCGTAACAGGGGGCGCGTCCTACGAGCAGTACTTC,CASSVTGGASYEQYF
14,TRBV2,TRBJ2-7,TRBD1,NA,TGTGCCAGCACTTTGCCAGGGGGCTCCTACGAGCAGTACTTC,CASTLPGGSYEQYF
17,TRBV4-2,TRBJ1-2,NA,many,TGTGCCAGCAGCCAAGATGGACGGAGCGGGACGGCCTATGGCTACACCTTC,CASSQDGRSGTAYGYTF
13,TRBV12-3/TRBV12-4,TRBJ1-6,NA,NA,TGTGCCAGCAGTTCGAACTGGGATTCACCCCTCCACTTT,CASSSNWDSPLHF
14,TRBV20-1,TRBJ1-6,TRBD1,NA,TGCAGTGCTAGGCCCGGGACAGTTAATTCACCCCTCCACTTT,CSARPGTVNSPLHF
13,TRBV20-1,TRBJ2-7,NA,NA,TGCAGTGCCAGAGAACAGAGCTCCTACGAGCAGTACTTC,CSAREQSSYEQYF
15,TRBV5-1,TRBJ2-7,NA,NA,TGCGCCAGCAGCTTGGCCGGGGGCGAGTGGAACGAGCAGTACTTC,CASSLAGGEWNEQYF
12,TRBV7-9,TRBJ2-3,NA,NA,TGTGCCAGCAGCTCCCAACCAGATACGCAGTATTTT,CASSSQPDTQYF
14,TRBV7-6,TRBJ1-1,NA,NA,TGTGCCAGCAGCTTAGGGAATATGAACACTGAAGCTTTCTTT,CASSLGNMNTEAFF
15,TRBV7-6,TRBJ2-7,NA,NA,TGTGCCAGCAGCTTAATGTTAGGCAGGTTCGACGAGCAGTACTTC,CASSLMLGRFDEQYF
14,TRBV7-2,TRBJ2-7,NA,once,TGTGCCAGCAGCTTATGGCGGGCCTCTTACGAGCAGTACTTC,CASSLWRASYEQYF
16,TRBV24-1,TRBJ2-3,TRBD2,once,TGTGCCACCAGTGACCCATCTAGCGGGAGCGCAGATACGCAGTATTTT,CATSDPSSGSADTQYF
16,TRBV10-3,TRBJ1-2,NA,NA,TGTGCCATCAGTGACGTGAGACAGGAGGACCACTATGGCTACACCTTC,CAISDVRQEDHYGYTF
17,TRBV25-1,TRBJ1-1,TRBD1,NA,TGTGCCAGCAGTGAATATGGACCGGGACAGGGGAACACTGAAGCTTTCTTT,CASSEYGPGQGNTEAFF
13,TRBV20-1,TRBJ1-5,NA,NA,TGCAGTGCCACTCAGTATAGCAATCAGCCCCAGCATTTT,CSATQYSNQPQHF